This TCR beta chain was recovered during a study of follicular helper T cells after annual influenza vaccination. The study's findings and limits: For non-cTfh compartments, undersampling could not be ruled out. ICOS+CD38+ cTfh clonality tracked population frequency, and its change tracked circulating plasmablast change. Each annual vaccination recalled recurring oligoclonal ICOS+CD38+ cTfh clonotypes.

The protocol was immunoSEQ multiplex PCR, while the TCRdb copy is restricted to in-frame clones and leaves out a portion. Of 13,000 to 15,000 clones in the sample, 65% to 85% were seen once. The germline V gene has CDR1 MDHEN and CDR2 SYDVKM. This CDR3 contains 16 residues. Trimming shortened V by 7 bases and J by 0 bases, and 18 bases separated the two germline ends. Concerning this clone: The antigen is undetermined.

Time point given: 2015-2016 season, pre-vaccination. Excluded were substance abuse, HIV/AIDS, active cancer, immunomodulatory drugs and active illness. The rearrangement joins TRBV28 to TRBJ1-1, with D tentatively TRBD1 (5 bases). Sample: CXCR5- memory CD4+ T cells sorted from blood, taken on the day of influenza vaccination. The sequence came from an adult who received the influenza vaccine. This CDR3 is CASTKGSGPVNTEAFF. The CDR3 nucleotides are TGTGCCAGCACCAAGGGGTCAGGACCCGTGAACACTGAAGCTTTCTTT.